The 14 T cell receptor beta chains below come from one sample, sequenced in a study of tumor-infiltrating lymphocytes in primary liver carcinoma. Between about 17 and 34 mg of unsorted bulk tissue served as the source from which RNA and DNA were co-extracted. The template, roughly 0.45 ug total RNA, yielded TCR beta cDNA made with a constant-region primer. Nested multiplex PCR, run for three rounds with slightly modified ARM-PCR, yielded TCR beta libraries. TRBV1-TRBV30 forward primers paired with a C-beta reverse primer drove the first two PCR rounds, about 10 cycles each. Via MiXCR, TCRdb re-called the multiplex PCR reads, giving one row per CDR3 protein. This sample carries about 35,000 distinct CDR3 sequences, 70% to 80% of them seen once, and the ten largest clones take under 20%. Sequenced: liver tumor tissue from sampling region 4. Subset noted: tumor region T4, right-lateral pole. The origin of the receptors is a man aged 40-50 years with primary liver carcinoma and hepatitis B virus infection.

The table lists this clonotype with a count of one. Relative to the germline gene, one junction end is altered; a read error may explain this. The chain couples TRBV28 to TRBJ2-2; tentatively, D is TRBD1 (6 bases). Looked up from germline, CDR1 is MDHEN and CDR2 is SYDVKM. This CDR3 spans 13 amino acids. CDR3 sequence: CASEKGGAGEPSF. The CDR3 DNA reads as TGTGCCAGCGAGAAAGGGGGAGCCGGGGAGCCGTCTTTT.

Comments on this clonotype: Since the CDR3 does not end with the conserved phenylalanine or tryptophan, this likely comes from a read error. The chain couples TRBV6-5 to TRBJ2-2, with D perhaps TRBD1 (5 bases). Germline CDR1 MNHEY, CDR2 SVGAGI. This CDR3 contains 13 residues. In DNA, the CDR3 is TGTGCCAGCAGTTACCAGGACACCGTGGAGCTGTTTCTT. It encodes CASSYQDTVELFL.

On this clonotype: An end of the junction does not agree with germline; a read error may underlie this. This chain links TRBV29-1 with TRBJ1-1; a possible D gene is TRBD1 (5 bases). Germline-derived CDR1 and CDR2 are SQVTM and ANQGSEA. This CDR3 has 12 residues. CDR3 DNA sequence: TGCAGCGTTTGGTGGGGCGCGACTGAAGCTTCCTTT. As protein: CSVWWGATEASF.

The chain couples TRBV29-1 to TRBJ1-5, with unresolved D. Germline CDR1 and CDR2: SQVTM and ANQGSEA. The length of the CDR3 is 13 residues. Trimming took off 4 bases at V and 7 bases at J, with 14 bases between the two ends. In nucleotides, the CDR3 is TGCAGCGTTGTCGGGCAGGTCAACCAGCCCCAGCATTTT. Amino acid sequence: CSVVGQVNQPQHF.

This clonotype showed up many times. The chain employs TRBV24-1 and TRBJ2-1; TRBD1 is a possible D gene (6 bases). Germline CDR1 reads KGHDR; CDR2 reads SFDVKD. The CDR3 sequence is 16 residues long. Trimming removed 4 bases at V and 0 bases at J, with 12 bases between. CDR3 sequence (DNA): TGTGCCACCAGTGACCCCAGGGGAAGCTCCTACAATGAGCAGTTCTTC. Residues: CATSDPRGSSYNEQFF.

This clonotype has ten or more counts. The chain joins TRBV5-1 to TRBJ2-7; D call uncertain. The length of the CDR3 is 15 residues. CDR1 is SGHRS and CDR2 is YFSETQ in the germline V gene. Trimming pared 0 bases from V and 0 bases from J, leaving 10 bases between. CDR3 sequence (DNA): TGCGCCAGCAGCTTGGGTCGGATGAGCTCCTACGAGCAGTACTTC. Protein: CASSLGRMSSYEQYF.

Only one count was recorded for this clonotype. At one end, the junction sequence differs from germline, possibly due to a read error. The CDR3 is CASSHSGGLTVNEQFF. The CDR3 DNA follows: TGTGCCAGCAGTCACTCAGGGGGACTAACGGTCAATGAGCAGTTCTTC. The chain carries TRBV6-5 and TRBJ2-1; TRBD1 or TRBD2 may be the D gene (7 bases each). This CDR3 spans 16 amino acids. Germline V gene sequence: CDR1 MNHEY, CDR2 SVGAGI.

As concerns this clonotype: This may be a read error: a much more frequent sequence differs by one nucleotide. The gene calls are TRBV7-3 and TRBJ1-5; D is perhaps TRBD1 (6 bases). The CDR3 covers 15 residues. The germline CDR1 and CDR2 sequences are SGHTA and FQGTGA. CDR3 sequence: CASSSTGMSNQLQHF. The CDR3 region has the DNA TGTGCCAGCAGCTCAACAGGGATGAGCAATCAGCTCCAGCATTTT.

By share, this clonotype counts as medium-sized. V and J are TRBV6-1 and TRBJ1-5; 8 nucleotides line up with TRBD1. V shed 7 bases and J 5 bases; nucleotides not matched to a gene: 16. The CDR3 contains 17 residues. Looked up from germline, CDR1 is MNHNS and CDR2 is SASEGT. The CDR3 spells CASIFTFGQGGDQPQHF. In DNA form, the CDR3 reads TGTGCCAGCATATTCACCTTCGGACAGGGAGGCGATCAGCCCCAGCATTTT.

Concerning this clonotype itself: Germline and junction disagree at one end, which may indicate a read error. The chain uses TRBV4-2 and TRBJ2-7, with D unclear. This CDR3 is built from 12 residues. Germline V CDR1 and CDR2: LGHNA, YNFKEQ. The CDR3 spells CTSNQEAQEQYF. CDR3 in DNA: TGTACCAGCAACCAAGAGGCCCAAGAGCAGTACTTC.

This clonotype was recorded at least ten times. V is TRBV2 and J is TRBJ1-2; no clear D gene. The V gene lost 6 bases and the J gene lost 7 bases, with 15 bases spanning the gap. The CDR3 covers 13 residues. The germline gives CDR1 SNHLY, CDR2 FYNNEI. The CDR3 spells CASSYLTEGGYTF. In DNA, the CDR3 is TGTGCCAGCAGCTACCTTACCGAAGGTGGCTACACCTTC.

As for this clonotype: This may stem from a read error, because a much larger clone lies one nucleotide away. V is TRBV6-4 and J is TRBJ2-3; D call uncertain. The CDR3 spans 13 residues. Trimming stripped 4 bases from V and 0 bases from J, with 5 bases between. Germline CDR1 reads MRHNA; CDR2 reads SNTAGT. CDR3 loop: CASSAVSTDTQYF. As DNA, the CDR3 is TGTGCCAGCAGTGCGGTAAGCACAGATACGCAGTATTTT.

The chain is built from TRBV28 and TRBJ1-1; TRBD1 matches at 8 bases. V gave up 6 bases and J gave up 5 bases; unmatched junction bases: 14. The germline CDR1 and CDR2 sequences are MDHEN and SYDVKM. The CDR3 length is 16 residues. CDR3 in DNA: TGTGCCAGCAGCACTTCAGGGGGCGCTGGGAAGACTGAAGCTTTCTTT. This gives the protein CASSTSGGAGKTEAFF. Complete variable domain (other parts from reference TRBV28 and TRBJ1-1): DVKVTQSSRYLVKRTGEKVFLECVQDMDHENMFWYRQDPGLGLRLIYFSYDVKMKEKGDIPEGYSVSREKKERFSLILESASTNQTSMYLCASSTSGGAGKTEAFFGQGTRLTVV.

Comment on this clonotype: A read error is possible here, since a much larger clone lies one base away. J is TRBJ1-4 and V is TRBV18; D remains ambiguous. Germline V gene data show CDR1 as KGHSH and CDR2 as LQKENI. The CDR3 runs to 14 residues. Trimming left V 2 bases short and J 3 bases short, with 7 bases between. In DNA, the CDR3 is TGTGCCAGCTCACCAGTGCAGGCTAATGAAAAACTGTTTTTT. Its translation is CASSPVQANEKLFF.